These 2 T cell receptor beta chains were sequenced from one sample in a study of T-cell reconstitution after alpha-beta-depleted transplantation in children. TCRbeta library preparation incorporated unique molecular identifiers. TCRdb analysed the PCR reads with MiXCR anew, one entry per CDR3 protein. The data show 330,000 or so distinct CDR3 sequences, with 10% seen just once and roughly 2.5% held by the top ten. Sequences were derived from PBMCs from the stem cell graft donor, sampled from the stem cell graft. These receptor sequences come from a human donor who donated a stem cell graft to a child with acute lymphoblastic leukemia.

The chain employs TRBV2 and TRBJ2-5; 8 bases align to TRBD2. CDR1 is SNHLY, CDR2 FYNNEI, per germline. This CDR3 comprises 15 residues. The V segment lost 10 bases and the J segment 4 bases; nucleotides outside the gene matches: 14. The chain's CDR3 is CATDYPAGEPETQYF. In DNA form, the CDR3 reads TGTGCCACAGACTACCCAGCGGGAGAGCCAGAGACCCAGTACTTC.

V and J are TRBV11-2 and TRBJ2-7; D ambiguous. The CDR3 consists of 13 residues. Germline V gene lookup returns CDR1 SGHAT and CDR2 FQNNGV. Trimming stripped 5 bases from V and 7 bases from J, with 15 bases between. Written as DNA, the CDR3 is TGTGCCAGCAGCCCCCGGCGGAGAGGAGAGCAGTACTTC. Its translation: CASSPRRRGEQYF.